The 19 T cell receptor beta chains below were found in one sample sequenced in a study of tumor-infiltrating lymphocytes in primary liver carcinoma. The study co-extracted DNA and RNA from 20-30 mg of unsorted bulk tissue. A primer in the constant region served to generate TCR beta cDNA from 500 to 600 ng of total RNA. Sequencing libraries for TCR beta derived from three nested multiplex PCR rounds that used slightly modified ARM-PCR. TRBV1-TRBV30 forward primers paired with a C-beta reverse primer were used in the first two PCR rounds, which ran about 11 cycles each. TCRdb independently ran MiXCR on the multiplex PCR reads; one entry per CDR3 protein. The sample consists of 20,000 to 25,000 distinct CDR3 sequences, roughly 79% of them appearing once. The sequenced material came from liver tumor tissue from sampling region 1. Subset defined: tumor region T1, superior pole. All receptors derive from a woman aged 25 to 39 with primary liver carcinoma and hepatitis B virus infection.

Note on this clonotype: Compared with germline, one end of the junction differs, possibly owing to a read error. The chain combines TRBV10-3 with TRBJ2-5, with no clear D. The length of the CDR3 is 15 residues. The germline gives CDR1 ENHRY, CDR2 SYGVKD. This CDR3 reads CAISKSATRQEVQYF. CDR3 sequence (DNA): TGTGCCATCAGTAAGTCGGCTACCAGACAAGAGGTCCAGTACTTC.

This clonotype is classed as medium-sized (0.01 to 0.1%). The CDR3 here is CASSTGTLSGAFF. The CDR3 nucleotides read TGTGCCAGCAGCACCGGGACATTATCAGGGGCTTTCTTT. The chain employs TRBV14 and TRBJ1-1; a weak D match, TRBD1 (6 bases). CDR1 and CDR2 (germline): SGHDN, FVKESK. Trimming shortened V by 5 bases and J by 11 bases, and 18 bases separated the two germline ends. This CDR3 contains 13 residues.

A word on this clonotype: This may arise from a read error, as a much more abundant clone is one base away. V gene TRBV6-2 or TRBV6-3 combines with J gene TRBJ1-5; 9 nucleotides line up with TRBD1. This CDR3 is built from 14 residues. V dropped 8 bases and J dropped 9; count of bases not matched to a gene: 11. The germline V gene has CDR1 MNHEY and CDR2 SVGEGT. The CDR3 sequence is CASGFDRGAPPQHF. DNA of the CDR3: TGTGCCAGCGGTTTTGACAGGGGGGCTCCGCCCCAGCATTTT.

With regard to this clonotype: One end of the junction does not line up with germline, which may come from a read error. The V and J genes are TRBV30 and TRBJ1-1, with D maybe TRBD1 (6 bases). The germline V gene has CDR1 GTSNPN and CDR2 SVGIG (reference sequence). This CDR3 region has 12 residues. CDR3 in DNA: TGTGCCTGGAGTCAGCGGGACACTGAAGCTCTCTTT. Protein product: CAWSQRDTEALF.

This clonotype was found a few times. The junction departs from germline at one end; a sequencing error may be responsible. The chain couples TRBV14 to TRBJ2-7; D is perhaps TRBD2 (6 bases). The CDR3 sequence is 15 residues long. Germline-derived CDR1 and CDR2 are SGHDN and FVKESK. CDR3 coding DNA: TGTGCCAGCAGCCGGGCTGCGGGGACTGACTACGAGCGGTACTTC. It yields the protein CASSRAAGTDYERYF.

This clonotype was detected ten times or more. This chain uses TRBV28 with TRBJ2-7; D is undetermined. The CDR3 has 14 residues. The germline gives CDR1 MDHEN, CDR2 SYDVKM. The germline V and J ends were trimmed by 7 bases and 2 bases, with 15 bases remaining between them. The CDR3 loop reads CASILSRTPYEQYF. The CDR3, as DNA: TGTGCCAGCATTTTGAGTCGGACCCCCTACGAGCAGTACTTC. Looking up the rest from reference TRBV28 and TRBJ2-7 gives the full variable domain: DVKVTQSSRYLVKRTGEKVFLECVQDMDHENMFWYRQDPGLGLRLIYFSYDVKMKEKGDIPEGYSVSREKKERFSLILESASTNQTSMYLCASILSRTPYEQYFGPGTRLTVT.

This clonotype occurred once. V and J are TRBV11-2 and TRBJ1-2; 7 bases map to TRBD1. In germline, CDR1 is SGHAT, CDR2 FQNNGV. The CDR3 loop spans 13 amino acids. V lost 7 bases, J lost 8 bases, and 10 bases stayed unmatched. As DNA, the CDR3 is TGTGCCAGCATTCAGGGGGTGGGCGGAGGCTACACCTTC. The encoded protein is CASIQGVGGGYTF.

Regarding this clonotype: One end of the junction is discordant with germline, which a read error may explain. This rearrangement joins TRBV4-3 to TRBJ2-7; the match to TRBD2 covers 7 bases. CDR1 and CDR2 from the germline V gene are LGHNA and YSLEER. CDR3 length equals 18 residues. The CDR3 region is CASNQAVTGGHISYEEYF. CDR3 nucleotides: TGCGCCAGCAACCAGGCTGTGACGGGGGGTCACATTAGCTACGAGGAGTACTTC.

As to this clonotype: A much more abundant neighbour one base away suggests this may be a read error. The chain is built from TRBV12-3 or TRBV12-4 and TRBJ1-6; 7 bases map to TRBD1. The CDR3 consists of 15 residues. The CDR3 DNA is TGTGCCAGCAGTTCCACGACAGGGTGTAATTCACCCCTCCTCTTT. Residues: CASSSTTGCNSPLLF.

Regarding this clonotype: A junction boundary mismatches the germline segment, possibly from a read error. The V and J genes are TRBV6-6 and TRBJ2-5, with no clear D. CDR3 length equals 12 residues. Germline values: CDR1 MNHNY, CDR2 SVGAGI (reference sequence). DNA for the CDR3: TGTGCCAGCAGTTTGGTAGAAGAGATCCAGTACTTC. Its translation is CASSLVEEIQYF.

V usage is TRBV11-3 and J usage is TRBJ1-6, with no clear D. The CDR3 length is 15 residues. The germline V gene encodes CDR1 SGHNT and CDR2 YENEEA. Trimming pared 3 bases from V and 8 bases from J, leaving 14 bases between. DNA of the CDR3: TGTGCCAGCAGCTTTAAGTGGAGTTGTGATTCACCCCTCCACTTT. Amino acid sequence: CASSFKWSCDSPLHF.

In the case of this clonotype: Given the absence of the conserved phenylalanine or tryptophan at the CDR3 end, a read error is likely. The chain employs TRBV5-1 and TRBJ2-5; D gene ambiguous. CDR1 SGHRS and CDR2 YFSETQ come from the germline V gene. V was clipped by 6 bases and J by 1 base, with 13 bases between them. This CDR3 is built from 14 residues. CDR3 amino acids: CASNFQRTQETQYV. In DNA form, the CDR3 reads TGCGCCAGCAACTTTCAGAGAACCCAAGAGACCCAGTACGTC.

The chain is built from TRBV28 and TRBJ1-5; no clear D. V was pared by 7 bases and J by 1 base, with 14 bases between. The CDR3 loop spans 15 amino acids. Per the germline V gene, CDR1 is MDHEN and CDR2 is SYDVKM. The CDR3 bases are TGTGCCAGCAACCAGTCGAGAGTCAGCAATCAGCCCCAGCATTTT. This sequence encodes CASNQSRVSNQPQHF. Full variable domain (rest looked up from reference TRBV28 and TRBJ1-5): DVKVTQSSRYLVKRTGEKVFLECVQDMDHENMFWYRQDPGLGLRLIYFSYDVKMKEKGDIPEGYSVSREKKERFSLILESASTNQTSMYLCASNQSRVSNQPQHFGDGTRLSIL.

The rearrangement links TRBV11-3 to TRBJ2-1; 8 nucleotides agree with TRBD2. V lost 11 bases to trimming and J lost 10 bases; unmatched junction nucleotides: 19. The length of the CDR3 is 15 residues. Per the germline V gene, CDR1 is SGHNT and CDR2 is YENEEA. CDR3 in DNA: TGTGCCGGTAGCCGACTAACGGGGGGGGGGTACGAGCAGTTCTTC. Encoded protein: CAGSRLTGGGYEQFF. Full variable domain (outside the CDR3, taken from reference TRBV11-3 and TRBJ2-1): EAGVVQSPRYKIIEKKQPVAFWCNPISGHNTLYWYLQNLGQGPELLIRYENEEAVDDSQLPKDRFSAERLKGVDSTLKIQPAELGDSAVYLCAGSRLTGGGYEQFFGPGTRLTVL.

Concerning this clonotype: At one boundary the junction diverges from the germline segment, which might be a read error. The J gene is TRBJ2-1, the V gene TRBV11-3; D may correspond to TRBD1 or TRBD2 (6 bases each). This CDR3 comprises 14 residues. Germline values: CDR1 SGHNT, CDR2 YENEEA. This CDR3 reads CTSSRPGAGYEQFF. The CDR3 DNA is TGTACCAGCAGCCGACCAGGGGCGGGGTATGAGCAGTTCTTC.

With regard to this clonotype: Since a much larger clone is just one base distant, this may be a read error. The chain couples TRBV30 to TRBJ1-6; D uncertain. The CDR3 covers 14 residues. Germline assignment: CDR1 GTSNPN and CDR2 SVGIG (reference sequence). The CDR3 region has the DNA TGTGTCTGGAGTCTCGGACGGGGTGGTTCACCCCTCCACTTT. Translating it yields CVWSLGRGGSPLHF. Using reference TRBV30 and TRBJ1-6 for the parts outside the CDR3, the full variable domain is SQTIHQWPATLVQPVGSPLSLECTVEGTSNPNLYWYRQAAGRGLQLLFYSVGIGQISSEVPQNLSASRPQDRQFILSSKKLLLSDSGFYLCVWSLGRGGSPLHFGNGTRLTVT.

The sample holds one count of this clonotype. Lacking the conserved final phenylalanine or tryptophan, this CDR3 likely reflects a read error. V usage is TRBV4-3 and J usage is TRBJ2-1; tentatively, D is TRBD2 (6 bases). CDR1 and CDR2 from the germline V gene are LGHNA and YSLEER. The CDR3 spans 14 residues. Here the CDR3 reads CASGHTELVNEQFL. CDR3 nucleotides: TGCGCTAGCGGCCACACAGAGTTGGTCAATGAGCAGTTCCTC.

The gene calls are TRBV11-2 and TRBJ1-1; 7 nucleotides agree with TRBD1. The length of the CDR3 is 16 residues. Germline CDR1 is SGHAT and CDR2 is FQNNGV. V was clipped by 4 bases and J by 1 base; unmatched bases: 9. The CDR3 is CASSSLTGDWNTEAFF. The CDR3 bases are TGTGCCAGCAGCTCCTTAACAGGGGATTGGAACACTGAAGCTTTCTTT.

In regard to this clonotype: The junction and the germline gene differ at one end; a read error may be behind it. This chain connects TRBV5-6 to TRBJ1-1; D possibly corresponds to TRBD1 (6 bases). The CDR3 extends over 13 amino acids. CDR1 and CDR2 (germline): SGHDT, YYEEEE. CDR3 sequence (DNA): TGTGCTAGCAGCTTTTGGGCCCGCAGGGGAGCTTCCTTT. It codes for CASSFWARRGASF. Full variable domain (rest looked up from reference TRBV5-6 and TRBJ1-1): DAGVTQSPTHLIKTRGQQVTLRCSPKSGHDTVSWYQQALGQGPQFIFQYYEEEERQRGNFPDRFSGHQFPNYSSELNVNALLLGDSALYLCASSFWARRGASFGQGTRLTVV.